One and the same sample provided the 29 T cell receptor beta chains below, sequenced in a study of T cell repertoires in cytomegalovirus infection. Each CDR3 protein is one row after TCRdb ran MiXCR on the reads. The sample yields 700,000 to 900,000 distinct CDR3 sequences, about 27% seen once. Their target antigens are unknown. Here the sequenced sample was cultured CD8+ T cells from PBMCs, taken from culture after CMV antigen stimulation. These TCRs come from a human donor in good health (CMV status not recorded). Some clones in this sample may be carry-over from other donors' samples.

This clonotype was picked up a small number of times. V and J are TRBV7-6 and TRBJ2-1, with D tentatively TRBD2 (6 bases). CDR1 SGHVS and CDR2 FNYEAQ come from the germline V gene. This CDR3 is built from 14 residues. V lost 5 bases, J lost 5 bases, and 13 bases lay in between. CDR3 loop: CASSLYWGDNEQFF. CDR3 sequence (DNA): TGTGCCAGCAGCCTCTATTGGGGGGACAATGAGCAGTTCTTC. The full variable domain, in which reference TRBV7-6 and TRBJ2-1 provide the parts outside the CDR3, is GAGVSQSPRYKVTKRGQDVALRCDPISGHVSLYWYRQALGQGPEFLTYFNYEAQQDKSGLPNDRFSAERPEGSISTLTIQRTEQRDSAMYRCASSLYWGDNEQFFGPGTRLTVL.

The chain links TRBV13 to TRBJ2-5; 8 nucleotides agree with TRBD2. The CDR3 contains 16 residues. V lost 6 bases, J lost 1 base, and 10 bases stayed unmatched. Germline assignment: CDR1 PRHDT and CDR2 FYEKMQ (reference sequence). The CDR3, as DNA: TGTGCCAGCAGTTTACTCAGCGGGGGACTCCAAGAGACCCAGTACTTC. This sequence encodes CASSLLSGGLQETQYF.

In DNA form, the CDR3 reads TGCAGTGCTAGAGATGGGCCCTACGAGCAGTACTTC. Translation: CSARDGPYEQYF. The chain employs TRBV20-1 and TRBJ2-7, with D hard to call. This CDR3 is built from 12 residues. The germline gives CDR1 DFQATT, CDR2 SNEGSKA (reference sequence). V lost 0 bases to trimming and J lost 2 bases, with 5 bases between them.

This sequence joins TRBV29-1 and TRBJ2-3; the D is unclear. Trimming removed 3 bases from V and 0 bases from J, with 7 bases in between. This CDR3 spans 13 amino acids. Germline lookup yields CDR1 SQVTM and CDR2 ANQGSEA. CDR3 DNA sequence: TGCAGCGTTGATGGCAGTAGCACAGATACGCAGTATTTT. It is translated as CSVDGSSTDTQYF.

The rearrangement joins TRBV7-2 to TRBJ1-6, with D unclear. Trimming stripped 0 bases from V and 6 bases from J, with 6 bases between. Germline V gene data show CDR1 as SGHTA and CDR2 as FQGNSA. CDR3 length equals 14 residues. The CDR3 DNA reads TGTGCCAGCAGCTTAGCCCAGGCTAATTCACCCCTCCACTTT. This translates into CASSLAQANSPLHF.

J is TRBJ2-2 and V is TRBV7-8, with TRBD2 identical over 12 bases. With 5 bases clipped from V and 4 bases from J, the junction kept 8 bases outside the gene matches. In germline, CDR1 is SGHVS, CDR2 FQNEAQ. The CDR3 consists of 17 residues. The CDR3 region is CASSPRLAGEPTGELFF. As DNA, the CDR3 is TGTGCCAGCAGCCCCCGACTAGCGGGGGAGCCCACCGGGGAGCTGTTTTTT.

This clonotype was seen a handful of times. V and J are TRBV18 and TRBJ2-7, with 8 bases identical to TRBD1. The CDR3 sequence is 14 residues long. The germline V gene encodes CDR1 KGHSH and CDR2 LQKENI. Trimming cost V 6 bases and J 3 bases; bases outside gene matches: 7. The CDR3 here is CASSSTTGGYEQYF. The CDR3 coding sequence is TGTGCCAGCTCTTCTACTACAGGGGGCTACGAGCAGTACTTC.

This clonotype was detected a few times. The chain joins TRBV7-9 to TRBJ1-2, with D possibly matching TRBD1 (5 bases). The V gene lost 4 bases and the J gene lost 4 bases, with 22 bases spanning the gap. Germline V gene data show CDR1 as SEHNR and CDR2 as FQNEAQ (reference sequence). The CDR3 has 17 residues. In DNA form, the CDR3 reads TGTGCCAGCAGCTCACCCCGGGTTGGGGGTGGGGGCTATGGCTACACCTTC. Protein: CASSSPRVGGGGYGYTF.

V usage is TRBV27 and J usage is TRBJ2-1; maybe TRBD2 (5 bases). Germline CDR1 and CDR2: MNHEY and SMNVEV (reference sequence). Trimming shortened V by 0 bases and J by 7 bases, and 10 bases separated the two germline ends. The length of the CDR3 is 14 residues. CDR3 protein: CASSLSASRNEQFF. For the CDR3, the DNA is TGTGCCAGCAGTTTATCGGCTAGCAGGAATGAGCAGTTCTTC.

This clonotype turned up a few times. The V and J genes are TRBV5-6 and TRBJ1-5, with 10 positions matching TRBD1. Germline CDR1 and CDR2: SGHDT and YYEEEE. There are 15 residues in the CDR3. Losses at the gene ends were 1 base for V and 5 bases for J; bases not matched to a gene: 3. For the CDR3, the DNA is TGTGCCAGCAGCTTGTGGGGACAGGGGTATCAGCCCCAGCATTTT. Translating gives CASSLWGQGYQPQHF.

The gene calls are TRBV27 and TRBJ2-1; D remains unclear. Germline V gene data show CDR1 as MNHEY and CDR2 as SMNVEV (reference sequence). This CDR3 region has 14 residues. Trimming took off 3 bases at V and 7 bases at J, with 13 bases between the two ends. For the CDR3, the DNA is TGTGCCAGCAGTTTCGGCGGACGTATTAATGAGCAGTTCTTC. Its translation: CASSFGGRINEQFF.

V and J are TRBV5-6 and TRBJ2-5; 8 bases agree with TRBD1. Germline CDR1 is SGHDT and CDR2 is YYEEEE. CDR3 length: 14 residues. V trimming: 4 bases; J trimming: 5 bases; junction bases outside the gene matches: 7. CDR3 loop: CASSLTGVEETQYF. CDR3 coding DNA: TGTGCCAGCAGCCTGACAGGGGTTGAGGAGACCCAGTACTTC.

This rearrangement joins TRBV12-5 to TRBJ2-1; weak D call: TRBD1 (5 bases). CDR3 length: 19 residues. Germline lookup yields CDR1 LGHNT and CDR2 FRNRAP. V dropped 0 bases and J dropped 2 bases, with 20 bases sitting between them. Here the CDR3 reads CASGLVFKIGRVPYNEQFF. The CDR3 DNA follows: TGTGCTAGTGGTTTGGTATTTAAAATCGGCAGGGTTCCCTACAATGAGCAGTTCTTC.

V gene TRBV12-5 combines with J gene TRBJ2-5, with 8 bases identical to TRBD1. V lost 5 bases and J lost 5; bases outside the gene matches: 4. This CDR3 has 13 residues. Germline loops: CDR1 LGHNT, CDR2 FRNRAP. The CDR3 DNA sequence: TGTGCTAGTGGTCGGACAGGGAGGGAGACCCAGTACTTC. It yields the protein CASGRTGRETQYF.

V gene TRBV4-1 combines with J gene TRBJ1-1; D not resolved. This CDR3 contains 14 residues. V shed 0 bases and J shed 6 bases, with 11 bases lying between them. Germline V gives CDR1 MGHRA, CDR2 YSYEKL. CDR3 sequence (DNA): TGCGCCAGCAGCCAAGATGTTTCGGTCGCTGAAGCTTTCTTT. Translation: CASSQDVSVAEAFF.

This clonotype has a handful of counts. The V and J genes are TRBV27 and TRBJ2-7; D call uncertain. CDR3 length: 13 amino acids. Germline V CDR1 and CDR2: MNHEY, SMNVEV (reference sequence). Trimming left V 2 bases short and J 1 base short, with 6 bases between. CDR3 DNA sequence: TGTGCCAGCAGTTTAAGGGCGTCCTACGAGCAGTACGTC. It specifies CASSLRASYEQYV.

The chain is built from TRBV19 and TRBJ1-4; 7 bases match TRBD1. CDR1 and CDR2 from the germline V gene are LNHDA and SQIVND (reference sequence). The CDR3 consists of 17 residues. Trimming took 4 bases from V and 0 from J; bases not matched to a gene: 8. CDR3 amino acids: CASSNGQELATNEKLFF. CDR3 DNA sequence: TGTGCCAGTAGTAATGGACAGGAGCTTGCAACTAATGAAAAACTGTTTTTT.

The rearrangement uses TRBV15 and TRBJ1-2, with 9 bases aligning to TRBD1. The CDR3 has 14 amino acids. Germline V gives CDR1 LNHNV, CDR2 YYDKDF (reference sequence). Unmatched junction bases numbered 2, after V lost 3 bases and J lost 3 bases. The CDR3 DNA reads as TGTGCCACCAGCAGCTACAGGGGGCACTATGGCTACACCTTC. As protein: CATSSYRGHYGYTF.

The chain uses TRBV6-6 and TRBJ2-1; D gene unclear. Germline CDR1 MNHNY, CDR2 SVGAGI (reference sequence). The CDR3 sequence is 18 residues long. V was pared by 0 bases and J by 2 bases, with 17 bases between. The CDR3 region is CASSYSMQVEYAYNEQFF. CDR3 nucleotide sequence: TGTGCCAGCAGTTACTCGATGCAGGTAGAGTATGCCTACAATGAGCAGTTCTTC.

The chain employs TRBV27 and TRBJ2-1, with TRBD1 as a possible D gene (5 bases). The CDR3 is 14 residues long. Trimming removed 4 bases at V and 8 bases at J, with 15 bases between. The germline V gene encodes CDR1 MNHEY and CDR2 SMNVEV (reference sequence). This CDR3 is CASSWQGSVDEQFF. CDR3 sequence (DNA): TGTGCCAGCAGTTGGCAGGGTAGTGTAGATGAGCAGTTCTTC.

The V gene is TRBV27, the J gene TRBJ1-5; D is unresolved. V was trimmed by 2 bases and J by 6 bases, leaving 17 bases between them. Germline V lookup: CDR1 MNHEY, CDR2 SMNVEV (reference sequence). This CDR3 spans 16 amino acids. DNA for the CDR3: TGTGCCAGCAGTTTAATCGGGGTAGGCCCTAGTCAGCCCCAGCATTTT. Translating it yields CASSLIGVGPSQPQHF.

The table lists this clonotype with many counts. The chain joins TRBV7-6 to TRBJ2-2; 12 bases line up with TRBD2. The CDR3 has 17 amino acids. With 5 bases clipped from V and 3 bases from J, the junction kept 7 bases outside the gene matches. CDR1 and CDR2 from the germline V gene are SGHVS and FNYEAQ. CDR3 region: CASSPRLAGDHTGELFF. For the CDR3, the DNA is TGTGCCAGCAGCCCCCGACTAGCGGGGGACCACACCGGGGAGCTGTTTTTT.

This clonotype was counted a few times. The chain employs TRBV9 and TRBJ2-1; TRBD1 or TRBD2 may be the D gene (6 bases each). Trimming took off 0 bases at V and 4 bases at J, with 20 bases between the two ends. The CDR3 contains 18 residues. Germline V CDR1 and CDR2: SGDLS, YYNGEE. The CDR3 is CASSVVGGADRAYNEQFF. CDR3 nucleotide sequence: TGTGCCAGCAGCGTAGTTGGAGGGGCGGACAGAGCTTACAATGAGCAGTTCTTC.

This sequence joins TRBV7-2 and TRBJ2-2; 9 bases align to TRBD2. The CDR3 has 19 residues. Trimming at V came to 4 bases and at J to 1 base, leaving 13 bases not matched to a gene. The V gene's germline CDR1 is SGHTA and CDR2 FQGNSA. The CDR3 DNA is TGTGCCAGCAGCTCAGTACTAGCGGGTCGAATAAAGAACACCGGGGAGCTGTTTTTT. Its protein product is CASSSVLAGRIKNTGELFF.

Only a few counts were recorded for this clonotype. The CDR3 DNA follows: TGTGCCAGCAGCCCCCAAGGCTCCCGGCGGTCCCAAGAGACCCAGTACTTC. Translation gives CASSPQGSRRSQETQYF. The chain recombines TRBV7-8 with TRBJ2-5; D is ambiguous. This CDR3 is built from 17 residues. The V gene's germline CDR1 is SGHVS and CDR2 FQNEAQ. V was cut by 5 bases and J by 1 base, with 20 bases left in between.

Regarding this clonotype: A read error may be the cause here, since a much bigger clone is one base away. For the CDR3, the DNA is TGTGTCACCACTGAGGGACAGGGGGTTGGGCAGCCCCAGCATTTT. This encodes CVTTEGQGVGQPQHF. The chain has TRBV7-8 and TRBJ1-5, with 11 nucleotides matching TRBD1. Germline CDR1 SGHVS, CDR2 FQNEAQ. The CDR3 is 15 residues long.

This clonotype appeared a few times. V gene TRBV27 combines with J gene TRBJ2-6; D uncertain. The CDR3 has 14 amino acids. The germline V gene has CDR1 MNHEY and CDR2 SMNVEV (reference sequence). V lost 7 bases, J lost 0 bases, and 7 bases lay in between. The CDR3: CASTLSSGANVLTF. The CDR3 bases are TGTGCCAGCACCCTAAGCTCTGGGGCCAACGTCCTGACTTTC.

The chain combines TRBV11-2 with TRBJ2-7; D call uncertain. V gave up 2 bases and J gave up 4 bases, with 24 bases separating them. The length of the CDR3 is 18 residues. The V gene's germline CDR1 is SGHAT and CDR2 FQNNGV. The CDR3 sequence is CASSLWGRLGTRGYEQYV. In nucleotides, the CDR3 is TGTGCCAGCAGCTTATGGGGTCGGTTGGGTACCCGAGGATACGAGCAGTACGTC.

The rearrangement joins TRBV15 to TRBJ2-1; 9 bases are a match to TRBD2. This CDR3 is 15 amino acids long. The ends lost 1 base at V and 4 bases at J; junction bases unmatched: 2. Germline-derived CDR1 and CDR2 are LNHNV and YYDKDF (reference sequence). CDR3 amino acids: CATSRASGDYNEQFF. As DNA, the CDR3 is TGTGCCACCAGCAGAGCTAGCGGGGATTACAATGAGCAGTTCTTC.